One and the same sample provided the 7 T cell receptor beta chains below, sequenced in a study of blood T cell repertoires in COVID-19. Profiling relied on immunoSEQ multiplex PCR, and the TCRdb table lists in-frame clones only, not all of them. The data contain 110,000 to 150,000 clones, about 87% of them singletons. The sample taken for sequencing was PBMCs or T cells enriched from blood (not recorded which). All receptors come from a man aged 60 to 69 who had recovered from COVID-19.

CDR3: CASSNTLAGVGTQYF. The CDR3 coding sequence is TGTGCCAGCAGCAACACCCTAGCGGGAGTTGGGACCCAGTACTTC. J is TRBJ2-5 and V is TRBV7-2, with TRBD2 matching 10 bases. With 5 bases clipped from V and 7 bases from J, the junction kept 10 bases outside the gene matches. Looked up from germline, CDR1 is SGHTA and CDR2 is FQGNSA. The CDR3 has 15 residues.

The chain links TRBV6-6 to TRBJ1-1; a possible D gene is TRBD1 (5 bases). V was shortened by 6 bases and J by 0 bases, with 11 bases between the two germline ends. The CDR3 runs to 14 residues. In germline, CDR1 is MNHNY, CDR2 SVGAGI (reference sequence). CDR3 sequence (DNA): TGTGCCAGCAGGGGGAAGGGGTTGAACACTGAAGCTTTCTTT. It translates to CASRGKGLNTEAFF.

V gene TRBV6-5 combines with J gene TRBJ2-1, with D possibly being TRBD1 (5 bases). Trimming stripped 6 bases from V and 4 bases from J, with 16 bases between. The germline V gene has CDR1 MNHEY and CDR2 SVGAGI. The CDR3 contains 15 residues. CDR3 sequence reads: CASRLNRFLYNEQFF. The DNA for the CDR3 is TGTGCCAGCAGACTAAACAGGTTCCTATACAATGAGCAGTTCTTC.

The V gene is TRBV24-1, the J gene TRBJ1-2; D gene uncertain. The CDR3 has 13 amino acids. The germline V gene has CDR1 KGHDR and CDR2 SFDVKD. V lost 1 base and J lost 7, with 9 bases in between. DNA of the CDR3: TGTGCCACCAGTGATTTAAGCTCAACTGGCTACACCTTC. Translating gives CATSDLSSTGYTF.

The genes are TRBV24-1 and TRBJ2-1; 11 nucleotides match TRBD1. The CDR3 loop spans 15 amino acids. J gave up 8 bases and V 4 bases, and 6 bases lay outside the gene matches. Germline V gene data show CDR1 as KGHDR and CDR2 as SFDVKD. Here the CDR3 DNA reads TGTGCCACCAGTGAATCTGGACAGGGGGCATATGAGCAGTTCTTC. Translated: CATSESGQGAYEQFF.

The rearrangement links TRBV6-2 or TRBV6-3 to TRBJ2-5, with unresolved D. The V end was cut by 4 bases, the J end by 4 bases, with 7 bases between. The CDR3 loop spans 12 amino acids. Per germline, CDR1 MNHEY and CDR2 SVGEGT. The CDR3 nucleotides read TGTGCCAGCAGTTGGCCCCGAGAGACCCAGTACTTC. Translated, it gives CASSWPRETQYF.

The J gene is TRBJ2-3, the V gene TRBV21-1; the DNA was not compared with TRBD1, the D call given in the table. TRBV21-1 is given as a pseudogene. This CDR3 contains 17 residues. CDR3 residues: CASSKMQGYGLGDTQYF. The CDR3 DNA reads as TGTGCCAGCAGCAAAATGCAGGGGTACGGGCTTGGAGATACGCAGTATTTT.